Presented here are 5 T cell receptor beta chains from one specimen sequenced in a study of CD4 T cells in relation to SARS-CoV-2 and coronaviruses (dated by TCRdb to the early 2020s). Library preparation was by the immunoSEQ multiplex PCR assay. TCRdb obtained this table from immuneACCESS and retained in-frame rearrangements with V and J assigned. These tables miss some clones; where compared with another copy, unresolved V genes account for less than half of the shortfall, and the remainder is unexplained. Present in this sample are under 20,000 clones, around 80% of which were seen just once. Of the sample, 30% is held by the ten largest clones. CD4+ T cells from unexposed donors were collected before the COVID-19 pandemic (2011-2018). After around 10 days of culture, CD4+ T cells were isolated with the EasySep CD4+ T cell isolation kit. These TCRs are of unknown antigen specificity. The sample was CD4+ T cells from PBMCs, cultured in vitro. Receptors were obtained from a human donor in good health.

This clone showed up just once. The chain links TRBV3-1 (or the pseudogene TRBV3-2) to TRBJ1-5, with D maybe TRBD1 (5 bases). Trimming cost V 1 base and J 5 bases, with 15 bases left between them. Germline assignment: CDR1 LGHDT and CDR2 YNNKEL (reference sequence). The CDR3 loop spans 16 amino acids. DNA for the CDR3: TGTGCCAGCAGCCAAGGTCCGGACACCAACTATCAGCCCCAGCATTTT. As protein: CASSQGPDTNYQPQHF.

This sequence joins TRBV5-6 and TRBJ1-3, with 10 bases aligning to TRBD1. CDR3 length: 15 amino acids. The germline gives CDR1 SGHDT, CDR2 YYEEEE. V lost 1 base and J lost 3; bases outside the gene matches: 1. The CDR3 sequence is CASSLWDRGGNTIYF. CDR3 bases: TGTGCCAGCAGCTTGTGGGACAGGGGTGGAAACACCATATATTTT. Together with reference TRBV5-6 and TRBJ1-3, the CDR3 gives the full variable domain: DAGVTQSPTHLIKTRGQQVTLRCSPKSGHDTVSWYQQALGQGPQFIFQYYEEEERQRGNFPDRFSGHQFPNYSSELNVNALLLGDSALYLCASSLWDRGGNTIYFGEGSWLTVV.

The V call is TRBV5-4, the J call TRBJ1-1, with a possible D match to TRBD1 (6 bases). The germline gives CDR1 SGHNT, CDR2 YYREEE (reference sequence). Trimming shortened V by 2 bases and J by 4 bases, and 15 bases separated the two germline ends. This CDR3 contains 15 residues. The chain's CDR3 is CASSLNLQGSTEAFF. CDR3 sequence (DNA): TGTGCCAGCAGCTTAAATTTACAGGGAAGCACTGAAGCTTTCTTT.

The V and J genes are TRBV3-1 (or the pseudogene TRBV3-2) and TRBJ2-3, with no clear D. V gave up 5 bases and J gave up 0 bases, with 15 bases separating them. The CDR3 is 16 residues long. Germline values: CDR1 LGHDT, CDR2 YNNKEL (reference sequence). The CDR3 DNA sequence: TGTGCCAGCAGCTCACGGGTTCCGGCTAGCACAGATACGCAGTATTTT. Encoded protein: CASSSRVPASTDTQYF.

This clone came up once. The chain uses TRBV24-1 and TRBJ1-2, with unresolved D. The CDR3 is 14 amino acids. V gave up 4 bases and J gave up 3 bases, with 11 bases separating them. Germline V gene sequence: CDR1 KGHDR, CDR2 SFDVKD. CDR3 sequence reads: CATSDLTVDYGYTF. The CDR3 bases are TGTGCCACCAGTGACCTTACAGTGGACTATGGCTACACCTTC.